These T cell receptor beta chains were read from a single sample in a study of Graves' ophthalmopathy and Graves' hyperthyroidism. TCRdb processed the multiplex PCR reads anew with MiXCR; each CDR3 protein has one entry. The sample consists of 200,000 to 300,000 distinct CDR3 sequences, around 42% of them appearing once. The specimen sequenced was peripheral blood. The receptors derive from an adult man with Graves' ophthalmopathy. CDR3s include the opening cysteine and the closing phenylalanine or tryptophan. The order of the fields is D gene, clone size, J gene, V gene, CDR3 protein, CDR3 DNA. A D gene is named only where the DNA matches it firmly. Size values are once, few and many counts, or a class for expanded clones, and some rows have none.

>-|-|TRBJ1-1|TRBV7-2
CASSLRQSMNTEAFF
TGTGCCAGCAGCTTAAGGCAGTCCATGAACACTGAAGCTTTCTTT
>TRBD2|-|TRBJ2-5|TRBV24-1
CASTPTSGRHQGTQYF
TGTGCCAGCACACCGACTAGCGGGAGGCACCAAGGGACCCAGTACTTC
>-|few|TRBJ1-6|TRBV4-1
CASSQEQTRQNSPLHF
TGTGCCAGCAGCCAAGAGCAGACAAGACAGAATTCACCCCTCCACTTT
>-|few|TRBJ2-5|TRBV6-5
CASSETGAQETQYF
TGTGCCAGCAGTGAAACCGGGGCTCAAGAGACCCAGTACTTC
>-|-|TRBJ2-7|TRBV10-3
CASSEGQNEYEQYF
TGTGCCAGCAGTGAAGGACAGAACGAATACGAGCAGTACTTC
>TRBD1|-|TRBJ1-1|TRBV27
CASSMTRQGTEAFF
TGTGCCAGCAGTATGACCCGACAGGGGACTGAAGCTTTCTTT
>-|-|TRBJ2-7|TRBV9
CASSLDAAFRGDEQYF
TGTGCCAGCAGCTTAGATGCGGCATTCAGGGGGGACGAGCAGTACTTC
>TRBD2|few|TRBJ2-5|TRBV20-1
CSATGRAGETQYF
TGCAGTGCTACCGGGAGGGCGGGAGAGACCCAGTACTTC
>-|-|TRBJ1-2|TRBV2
CASSEDRRANYGYTF
TGTGCCAGCAGTGAAGACAGGAGGGCTAACTATGGCTACACCTTC
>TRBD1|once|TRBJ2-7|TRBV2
CASSGPGTGNTYEQYF
TGTGCCAGCAGCGGCCCCGGGACAGGTAACACCTACGAGCAGTACTTC
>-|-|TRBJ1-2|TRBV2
CASNTGNYGYTF
TGTGCCAGCAATACGGGGAACTATGGCTACACCTTC
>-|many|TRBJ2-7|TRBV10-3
CAISESGEYEQYF
TGTGCCATCAGTGAGTCGGGTGAATACGAGCAGTACTTC
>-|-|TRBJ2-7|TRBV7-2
CASSLSSSDGQYF
TGCGCCAGCAGCTTATCCAGTTCCGACGGGCAGTACTTC
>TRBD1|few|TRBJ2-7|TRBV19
CASRPDRVIFYEQYF
TGTGCCAGTAGACCTGACAGGGTGATCTTCTACGAGCAGTACTTC
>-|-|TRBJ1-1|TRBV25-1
CASSESVGGTEAFF
TGTGCCAGCAGTGAATCGGTCGGGGGTACTGAAGCTTTCTTT
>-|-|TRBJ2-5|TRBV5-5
CASSLTVHPQETQYF
TGTGCCAGCAGCTTAACGGTCCATCCCCAAGAGACCCAGTACTTC
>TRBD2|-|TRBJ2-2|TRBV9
CASSDLAGTGELFF
TGTGCCAGCAGCGATCTAGCGGGCACCGGGGAGCTGTTTTTT
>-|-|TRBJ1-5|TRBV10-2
CASSEGGRQPQHF
TGCGCCAGCAGTGAGGGGGGCCGGCAGCCCCAGCATTTT
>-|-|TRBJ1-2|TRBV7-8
CASSLDGKHDYTF
TGTGCCAGCAGCTTAGACGGGAAGCATGACTACACCTTC
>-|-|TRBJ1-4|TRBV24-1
CATSDSGPFGEKLFF
TGTGCCACCAGTGACTCCGGACCTTTTGGTGAAAAACTGTTTTTT
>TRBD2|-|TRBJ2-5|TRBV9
CASSVTSGGASETQYF
TGTGCCAGCAGCGTCACTAGCGGGGGGGCCTCAGAGACCCAGTACTTC
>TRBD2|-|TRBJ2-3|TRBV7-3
CASSPGLADGGDTQYF
TGTGCCAGCAGCCCCGGACTAGCGGATGGAGGAGATACGCAGTATTTT
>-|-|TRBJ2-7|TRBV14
CASSPYFQEWLYF
TGTGCCAGCAGCCCGTATTTCCAAGAGTGGTTGTACTTC
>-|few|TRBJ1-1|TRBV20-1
CSARGDGVVTEAFF
TGCAGTGCTAGAGGGGATGGGGTTGTTACTGAAGCTTTCTTT
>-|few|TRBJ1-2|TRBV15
CATSRVPSVRTDGYTF
TGTGCCACCAGTAGAGTCCCTTCCGTAAGGACTGATGGCTACACCTTC
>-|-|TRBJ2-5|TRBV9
CASSNDSWGETQYF
TGTGCCAGCAGCAATGATAGTTGGGGAGAGACCCAGTACTTC
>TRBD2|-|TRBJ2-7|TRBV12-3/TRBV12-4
CASSPPSSGRYEQYF
TGTGCCAGCTCACCACCGTCCAGCGGGAGATACGAGCAGTACTTC
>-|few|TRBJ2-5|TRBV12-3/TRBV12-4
CASSLNGQETQYF
TGTGCCAGCAGTTTAAACGGACAAGAGACCCAGTACTTC
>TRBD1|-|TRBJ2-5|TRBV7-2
CASSPWTGGRETQYF
TGTGCCAGCTCTCCATGGACAGGGGGGCGAGAGACCCAGTACTTC
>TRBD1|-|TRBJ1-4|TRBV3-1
CASSQVGLTGENEKLFF
TGTGCCAGCAGCCAAGTGGGTCTGACAGGGGAAAATGAAAAACTGTTTTTT
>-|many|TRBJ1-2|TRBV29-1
CSVVQDSNYGYTF
TGCAGCGTTGTTCAGGACAGTAACTATGGCTACACCTTC